The clone carrying this T cell receptor (beta chain) was detected only a few times. Its antigen remains unknown. Trimming removed 0 bases from V and 10 bases from J; junction bases left unmatched: 13. This CDR3 is 18 amino acids long. Germline V gives CDR1 LGHNA, CDR2 YNFKEQ. Depths of 1 in 200,000 to 1 in 1 million T cells were the sequencing target. Profiling relied on immunoSEQ multiplex PCR, and the TCRdb table lists in-frame clones only, not all of them. The top ten hold 5% to 6% of the sample, which has about 84,000 clones, about 82% seen once. TCR beta library input comprised around 2 micrograms of genomic DNA from cryopreserved PBMCs. This entry is derived from a study of cytotoxic CD8 clonotypes in ibrutinib-treated CLL. Whole-study findings and limits: Whereas clonality rose at ibrutinib response, it declined toward baseline at progression. Public clonotypes showed up rarely, and on treatment they shrank or held steady.

The receptor comes from a human donor with chronic lymphocytic leukemia. The V call is TRBV4-2, the J call TRBJ1-4; 11 nucleotides match TRBD1. The sample consisted of PBMCs, taken before ibrutinib treatment. The CDR3 DNA reads as TGTGCCAGCAGCCAAGAGGGAACATATGGGACAGGGGGTGGAAAACTGTTTTTT. Amino acid sequence: CASSQEGTYGTGGGKLFF.